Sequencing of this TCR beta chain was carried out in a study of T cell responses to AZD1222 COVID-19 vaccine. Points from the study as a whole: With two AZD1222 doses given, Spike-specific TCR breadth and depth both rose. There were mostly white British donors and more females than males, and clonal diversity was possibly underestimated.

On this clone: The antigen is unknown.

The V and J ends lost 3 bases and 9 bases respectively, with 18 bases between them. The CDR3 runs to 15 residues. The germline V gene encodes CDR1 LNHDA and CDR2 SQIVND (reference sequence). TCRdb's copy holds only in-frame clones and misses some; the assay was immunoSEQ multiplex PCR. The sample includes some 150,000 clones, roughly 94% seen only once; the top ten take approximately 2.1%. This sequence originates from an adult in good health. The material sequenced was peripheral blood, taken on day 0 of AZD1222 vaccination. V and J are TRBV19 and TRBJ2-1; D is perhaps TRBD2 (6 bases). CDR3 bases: TGTGCCAGTAGTATTGGGGGGTCGGGTCGCGGTGAGCAGTTCTTC. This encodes CASSIGGSGRGEQFF.